Each of the 7 T cell receptor beta chains below was sequenced from the same sample in a study of cytomegalovirus exposure and HLA in healthy donors. Amplification used 60 Vbeta primers and 13 Jbeta primers. The method was immunoSEQ multiplex PCR; TCRdb's version includes in-frame clones alone and lacks a portion of them. The sample consists of roughly 170,000 clones, 65% to 90% of them appearing once. Sequenced: PBMCs. Receptors originate from a girl aged 2 to 10 in good health and CMV-seropositive.

The V and J genes are TRBV2 and TRBJ2-7, with 9 bases lining up with TRBD1. The CDR3 is 14 residues long. V shed 8 bases and J 6 bases; nucleotides not matched to a gene: 11. CDR1 is SNHLY and CDR2 is FYNNEI in the germline V gene. CDR3 coding DNA: TGTGCCAGCGCCGGATACAGGGGGCTTGGCGAGCAGTACTTC. Protein product: CASAGYRGLGEQYF.

The chain joins TRBV19 to TRBJ1-2; 8 nucleotides match TRBD1. This CDR3 is built from 12 residues. Trimming took 6 bases from V and 3 from J; bases not matched to a gene: 0. CDR1 and CDR2 from the germline V gene are LNHDA and SQIVND (reference sequence). The CDR3 coding sequence is TGTGCCAGTAGACAGGGGGACTATGGCTACACCTTC. Translation: CASRQGDYGYTF.

This clone turned up a few times. V gene TRBV4-1 combines with J gene TRBJ2-1, with a tentative D call TRBD2 (6 bases). V lost 0 bases and J lost 8, with 11 bases in between. Germline loops: CDR1 MGHRA, CDR2 YSYEKL. The CDR3 sequence is 14 residues long. The CDR3 DNA reads TGCGCCAGCAGCCAAGAGGGCGGGATTGATGAGCAGTTCTTC. Translation: CASSQEGGIDEQFF.

The chain links TRBV5-4 to TRBJ2-1; 10 bases align to TRBD1. This CDR3 is built from 15 residues. Germline V CDR1 and CDR2: SGHNT, YYREEE (reference sequence). The J segment lost 9 bases and the V segment lost 2 bases, leaving 8 bases of the junction unmatched. The CDR3 region has the DNA TGTGCCAGCAGCTTCGTCGGACAGGGGGTTGGTGAGCAGTTCTTC. It specifies CASSFVGQGVGEQFF.

The chain is built from TRBV19 and TRBJ2-1; the match to TRBD2 covers 7 bases. Germline V CDR1 and CDR2: LNHDA, SQIVND (reference sequence). This CDR3 contains 14 residues. J gave up 6 bases and V 7 bases, and 9 bases lay outside the gene matches. The CDR3 bases are TGTGCCAGTACCCCCCTGGGGGGGATCAATGAGCAGTTCTTC. This gives the protein CASTPLGGINEQFF.

The chain combines TRBV29-1 with TRBJ1-2; 7 nucleotides align to TRBD1. Losses at the gene ends were 0 bases for V and 5 bases for J; bases not matched to a gene: 12. Germline V gene lookup returns CDR1 SQVTM and CDR2 ANQGSEA. There are 16 residues in the CDR3. CDR3 coding DNA: TGCAGCGTTGAAGATCAGGAAGCAGGGGGTTATTATGGCTACACCTTC. It is translated as CSVEDQEAGGYYGYTF.

CDR3 sequence reads: CASSKTETKETQYF. CDR3 sequence (DNA): TGTGCCAGTAGTAAGACAGAGACAAAAGAGACCCAGTACTTC. The V and J genes are TRBV19 and TRBJ2-5; D may be TRBD1 (5 bases). Trimming removed 4 bases from V and 3 bases from J, with 12 bases in between. The CDR3 is 14 amino acids. Germline lookup yields CDR1 LNHDA and CDR2 SQIVND (reference sequence).